This T cell receptor beta chain was recovered during a study of cytomegalovirus exposure and HLA in healthy donors. Study-level results: A prior analysis recorded that most TCR beta V segments were productive about 87% or about 30% of the time.

Primers included in the PCR were 60 Vbeta and 13 Jbeta primers. As originally analysed: In a later analysis, some 80 million unique TCR beta chains included roughly 11 million shared by two or more donors. Sequencing was performed with immunoSEQ multiplex PCR; in TCRdb, only in-frame clones are kept and a portion is missing. That table gives V, J and clone size, and the DNA gave D and trimming. The table shows about 170,000 clones, with roughly four fifths occurring only once. As for this clone: Its antigen remains unknown.

This sequence originates from a man younger than 35 in good health and CMV-seronegative. The source material was PBMCs.

The CDR3 coding sequence is TGTGCCAGCAGCCTAAGGGGACAGGGAATTCAGTACTTC. It encodes CASSLRGQGIQYF. The chain carries TRBV13 and TRBJ2-4; 9 positions agree with TRBD1. V was pared by 5 bases and J by 10 bases, with 6 bases of the junction left unmatched. Germline V gene sequence: CDR1 PRHDT, CDR2 FYEKMQ (reference sequence). The CDR3 runs to 13 residues.